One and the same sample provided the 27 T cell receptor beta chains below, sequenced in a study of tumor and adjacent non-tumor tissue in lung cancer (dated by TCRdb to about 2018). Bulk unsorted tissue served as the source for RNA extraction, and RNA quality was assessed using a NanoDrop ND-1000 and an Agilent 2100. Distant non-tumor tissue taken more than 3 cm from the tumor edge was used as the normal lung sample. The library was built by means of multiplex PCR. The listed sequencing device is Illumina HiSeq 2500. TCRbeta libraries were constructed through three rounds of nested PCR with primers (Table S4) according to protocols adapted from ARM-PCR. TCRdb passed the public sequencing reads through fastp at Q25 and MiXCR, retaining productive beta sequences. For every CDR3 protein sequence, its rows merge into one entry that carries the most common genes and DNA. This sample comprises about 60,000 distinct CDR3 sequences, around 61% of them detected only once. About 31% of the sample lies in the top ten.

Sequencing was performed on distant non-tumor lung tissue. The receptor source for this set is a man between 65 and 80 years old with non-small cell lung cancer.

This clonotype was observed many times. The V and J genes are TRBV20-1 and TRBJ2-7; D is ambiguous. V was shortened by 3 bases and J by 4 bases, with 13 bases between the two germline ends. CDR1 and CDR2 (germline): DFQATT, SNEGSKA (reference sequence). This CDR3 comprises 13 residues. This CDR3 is CSASPNSPYEQYF. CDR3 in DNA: TGCAGTGCTAGCCCTAATAGCCCTTACGAGCAGTACTTC.

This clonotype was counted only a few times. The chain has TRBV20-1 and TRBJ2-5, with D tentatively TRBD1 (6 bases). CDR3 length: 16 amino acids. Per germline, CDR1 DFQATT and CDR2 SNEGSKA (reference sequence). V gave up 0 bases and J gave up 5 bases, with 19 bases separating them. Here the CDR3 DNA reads TGCAGTGCTAGAGATTACAGCGGCGACAGGTCTGAGACCCAGTACTTC. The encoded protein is CSARDYSGDRSETQYF.

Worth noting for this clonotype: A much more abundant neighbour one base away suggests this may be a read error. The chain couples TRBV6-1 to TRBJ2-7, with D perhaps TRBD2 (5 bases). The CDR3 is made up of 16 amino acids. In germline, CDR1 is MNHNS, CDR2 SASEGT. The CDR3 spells CDSLPRAVVESYEQYF. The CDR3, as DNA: TGTGACAGTCTCCCGAGGGCCGTGGTCGAGTCCTACGAGCAGTACTTC.

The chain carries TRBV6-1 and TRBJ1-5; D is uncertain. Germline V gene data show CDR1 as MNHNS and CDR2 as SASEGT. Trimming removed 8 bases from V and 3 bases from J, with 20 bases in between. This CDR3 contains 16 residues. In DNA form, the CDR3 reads TGTGCCAGCCGAAACATCGGAAAGGGAGACAATCAGCCCCAGCATTTT. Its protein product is CASRNIGKGDNQPQHF.

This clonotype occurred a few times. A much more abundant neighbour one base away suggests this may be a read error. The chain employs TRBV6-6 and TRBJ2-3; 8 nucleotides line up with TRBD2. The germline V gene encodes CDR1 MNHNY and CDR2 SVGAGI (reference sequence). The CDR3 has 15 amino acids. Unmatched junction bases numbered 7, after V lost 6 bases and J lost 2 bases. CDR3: CASRYSGTNTDTQYF. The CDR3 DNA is TGTGCCAGCAGGTATAGCGGGACCAACACAGATACGCAGTATTTT.

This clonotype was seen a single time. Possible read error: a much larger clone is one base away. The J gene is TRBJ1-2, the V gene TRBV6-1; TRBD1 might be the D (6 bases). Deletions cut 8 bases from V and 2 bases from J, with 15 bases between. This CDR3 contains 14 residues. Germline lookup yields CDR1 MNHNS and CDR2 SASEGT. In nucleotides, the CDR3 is TGTGCCAGCGCCGACAGGATAGGCAACTATGGCTACACCTTC. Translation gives CASADRIGNYGYTF.

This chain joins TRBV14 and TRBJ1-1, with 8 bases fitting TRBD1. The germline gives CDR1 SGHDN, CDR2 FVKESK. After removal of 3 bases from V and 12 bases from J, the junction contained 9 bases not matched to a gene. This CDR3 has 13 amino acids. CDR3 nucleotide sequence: TGTGCCAGCAGCCATCGACAGGGGTTGGTAACTTTCTTT. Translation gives CASSHRQGLVTFF.

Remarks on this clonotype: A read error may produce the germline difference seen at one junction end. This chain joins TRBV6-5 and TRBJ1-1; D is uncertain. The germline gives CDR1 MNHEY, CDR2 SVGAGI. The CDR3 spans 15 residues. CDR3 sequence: CASGPRPLSLTESFF. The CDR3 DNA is TGTGCCAGTGGTCCCCGGCCCCTAAGTCTCACTGAATCTTTCTTT.

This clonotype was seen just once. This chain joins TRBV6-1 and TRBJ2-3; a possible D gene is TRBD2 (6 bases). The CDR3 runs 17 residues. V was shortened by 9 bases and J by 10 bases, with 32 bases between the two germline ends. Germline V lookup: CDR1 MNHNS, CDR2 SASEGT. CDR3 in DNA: TGTGCCAGTTCAGCTACAGGACTAAACACTGGTTCCCAAGCGCAGTATTTT. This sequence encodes CASSATGLNTGSQAQYF.

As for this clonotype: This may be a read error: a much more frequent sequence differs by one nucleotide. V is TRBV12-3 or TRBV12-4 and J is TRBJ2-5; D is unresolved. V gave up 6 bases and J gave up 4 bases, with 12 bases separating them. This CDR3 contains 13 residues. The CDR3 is CASSQEIRETQYF. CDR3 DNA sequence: TGTGCCAGCAGCCAGGAGATACGAGAGACCCAGTACTTC.

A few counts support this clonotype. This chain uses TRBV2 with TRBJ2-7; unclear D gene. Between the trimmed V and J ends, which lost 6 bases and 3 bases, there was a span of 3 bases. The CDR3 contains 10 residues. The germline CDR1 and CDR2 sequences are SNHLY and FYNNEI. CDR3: CASRHYEQYF. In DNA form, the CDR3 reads TGTGCCAGCAGACACTACGAGCAGTACTTC.

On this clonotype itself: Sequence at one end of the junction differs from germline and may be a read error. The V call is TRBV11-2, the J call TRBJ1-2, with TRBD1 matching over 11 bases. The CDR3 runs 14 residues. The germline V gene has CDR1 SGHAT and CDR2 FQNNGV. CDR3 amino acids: CANSTGQGARGCTF. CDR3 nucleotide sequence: TGTGCCAACAGCACCGGACAGGGGGCGCGGGGCTGCACCTTC.

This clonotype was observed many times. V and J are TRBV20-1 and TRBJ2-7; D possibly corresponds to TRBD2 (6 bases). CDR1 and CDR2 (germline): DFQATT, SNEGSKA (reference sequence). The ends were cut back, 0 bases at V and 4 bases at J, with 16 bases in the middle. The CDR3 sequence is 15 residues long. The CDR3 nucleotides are TGCAGTGCTAGAGATTGGGCTAGCGCGCGATACGAGCAGTACTTC. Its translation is CSARDWASARYEQYF.

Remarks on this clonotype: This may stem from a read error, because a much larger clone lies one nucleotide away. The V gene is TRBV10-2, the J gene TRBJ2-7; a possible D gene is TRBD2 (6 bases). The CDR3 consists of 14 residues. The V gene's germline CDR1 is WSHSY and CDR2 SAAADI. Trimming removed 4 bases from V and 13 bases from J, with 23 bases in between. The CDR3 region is CASSVKVGGDPHYF. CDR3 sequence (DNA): TGCGCCAGCAGTGTCAAGGTGGGAGGAGACCCGCATTACTTC.

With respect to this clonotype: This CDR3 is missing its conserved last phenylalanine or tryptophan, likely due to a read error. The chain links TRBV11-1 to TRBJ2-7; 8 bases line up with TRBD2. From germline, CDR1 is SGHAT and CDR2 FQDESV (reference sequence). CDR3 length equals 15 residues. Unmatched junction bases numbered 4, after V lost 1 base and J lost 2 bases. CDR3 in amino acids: CASSLESSGAYEQYI. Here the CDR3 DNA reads TGTGCCAGCAGCTTAGAAAGTAGCGGGGCCTACGAGCAGTACATC.

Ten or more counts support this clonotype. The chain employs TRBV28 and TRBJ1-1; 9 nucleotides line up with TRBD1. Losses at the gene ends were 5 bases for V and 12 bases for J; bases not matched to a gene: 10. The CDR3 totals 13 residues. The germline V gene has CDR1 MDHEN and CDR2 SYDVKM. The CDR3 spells CASSPLGDRGTFF. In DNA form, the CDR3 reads TGTGCCAGCAGTCCTTTAGGAGACAGGGGGACTTTCTTT.

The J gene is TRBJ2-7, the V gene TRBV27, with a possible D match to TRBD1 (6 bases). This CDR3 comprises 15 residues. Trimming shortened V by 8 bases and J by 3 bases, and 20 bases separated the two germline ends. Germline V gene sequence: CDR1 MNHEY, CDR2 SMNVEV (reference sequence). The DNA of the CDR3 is TGTGCCAGCCGGATAACAGGGATACGACTCTACGAGCAGTACTTC. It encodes CASRITGIRLYEQYF.

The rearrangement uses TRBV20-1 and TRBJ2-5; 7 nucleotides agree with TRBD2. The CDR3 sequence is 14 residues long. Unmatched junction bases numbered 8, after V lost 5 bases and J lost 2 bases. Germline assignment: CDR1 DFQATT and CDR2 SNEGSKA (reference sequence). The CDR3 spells CSAGGGGQQETQYF. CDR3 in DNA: TGCAGTGCTGGGGGGGGAGGCCAACAAGAGACCCAGTACTTC.

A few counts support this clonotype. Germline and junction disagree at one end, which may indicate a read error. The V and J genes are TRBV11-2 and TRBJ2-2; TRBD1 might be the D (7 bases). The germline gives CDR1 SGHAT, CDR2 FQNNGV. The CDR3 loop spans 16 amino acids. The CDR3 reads CASSLQGTLFARELFF. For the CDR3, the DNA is TGTGCCAGCAGCCTACAGGGGACGTTGTTCGCACGGGAGCTGTTTTTC.

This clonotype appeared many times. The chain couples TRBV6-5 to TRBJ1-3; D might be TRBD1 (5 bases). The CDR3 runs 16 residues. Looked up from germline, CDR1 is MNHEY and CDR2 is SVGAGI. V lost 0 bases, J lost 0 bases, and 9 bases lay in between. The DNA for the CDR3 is TGTGCCAGCAGTTACTCGAGACAGCTCTCTGGAAACACCATATATTTT. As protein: CASSYSRQLSGNTIYF.

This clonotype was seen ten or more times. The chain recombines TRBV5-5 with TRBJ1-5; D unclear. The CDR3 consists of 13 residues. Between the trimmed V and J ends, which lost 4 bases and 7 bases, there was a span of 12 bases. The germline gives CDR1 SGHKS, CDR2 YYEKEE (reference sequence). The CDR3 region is CASSRTWTQPQHF. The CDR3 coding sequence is TGTGCCAGCAGCCGTACGTGGACGCAGCCCCAGCATTTT.

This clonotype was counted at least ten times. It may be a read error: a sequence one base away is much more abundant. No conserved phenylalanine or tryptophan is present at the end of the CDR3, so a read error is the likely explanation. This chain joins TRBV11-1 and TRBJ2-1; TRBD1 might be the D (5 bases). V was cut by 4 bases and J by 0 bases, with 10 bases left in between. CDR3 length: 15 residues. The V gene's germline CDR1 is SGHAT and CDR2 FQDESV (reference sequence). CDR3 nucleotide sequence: TGTGCCAGCAGCTCCGGACAAATCTCCTACAATGAGCAGTTCCTC. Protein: CASSSGQISYNEQFL.

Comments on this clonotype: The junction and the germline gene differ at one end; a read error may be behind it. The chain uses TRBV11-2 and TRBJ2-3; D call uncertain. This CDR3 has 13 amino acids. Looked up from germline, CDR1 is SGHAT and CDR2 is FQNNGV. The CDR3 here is CANSRLNADTQYF. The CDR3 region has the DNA TGTGCCAACAGCCGGCTAAATGCAGATACGCAGTACTTT.

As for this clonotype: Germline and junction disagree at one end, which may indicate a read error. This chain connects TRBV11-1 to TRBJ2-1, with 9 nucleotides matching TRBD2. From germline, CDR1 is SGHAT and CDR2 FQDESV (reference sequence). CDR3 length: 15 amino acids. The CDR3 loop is CASLQTSGSYKEQFF. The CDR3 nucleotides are TGTGCCAGCTTGCAGACTAGCGGCTCCTACAAAGAGCAGTTCTTC.

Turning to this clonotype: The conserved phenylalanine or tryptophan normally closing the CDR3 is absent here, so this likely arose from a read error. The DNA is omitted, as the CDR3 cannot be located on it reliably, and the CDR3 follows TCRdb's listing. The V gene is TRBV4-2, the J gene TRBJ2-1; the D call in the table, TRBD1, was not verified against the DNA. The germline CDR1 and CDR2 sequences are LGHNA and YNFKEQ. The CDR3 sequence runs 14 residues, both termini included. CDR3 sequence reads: CASGDRGENKEQFL.

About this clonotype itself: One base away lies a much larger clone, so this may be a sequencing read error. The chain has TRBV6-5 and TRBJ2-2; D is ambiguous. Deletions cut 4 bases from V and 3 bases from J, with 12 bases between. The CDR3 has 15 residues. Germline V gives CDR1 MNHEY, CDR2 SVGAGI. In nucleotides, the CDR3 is TGTGCCAGCAGTTCCCCTTCAACTGACACCGGGGAGCTGTTTTTT. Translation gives CASSSPSTDTGELFF.

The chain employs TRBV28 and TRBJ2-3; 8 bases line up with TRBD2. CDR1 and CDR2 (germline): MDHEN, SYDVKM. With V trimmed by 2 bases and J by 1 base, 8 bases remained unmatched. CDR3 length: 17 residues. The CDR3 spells CASSLLAGPRGTDTQYF. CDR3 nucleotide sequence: TGTGCCAGCAGTTTACTAGCGGGCCCCCGGGGCACAGATACGCAGTATTTT.